Listed below are T cell receptor beta chains from one sample, sequenced in a study of T-cell memory formation after mild COVID-19. TCRdb re-called the 5' RACE reads through MiXCR, storing one row per CDR3 protein. Among about half a million distinct CDR3 sequences listed, 15% to 20% were seen once. Sequencing input: PBMCs or a T cell subset sorted from them (not recorded which). These receptors all stem from an adult woman who had mild COVID-19 (a few samples of this study predate the infection). Cell type and time point are not known. The CDR3 runs from the conserved cysteine through the conserved F or W. D genes are given only for firm matches. Rows give clone size only sometimes, using once, few, many, or a class for an expanded clone.

v_gene,abundance,d_gene,j_gene,len,CDR3nt,CDR3aa
TRBV25-1,-,-,TRBJ1-2,12,TGTGCCACCAGGGCGGGTACCGATGGCTACACCTTC,CATRAGTDGYTF
TRBV15,few,TRBD2,TRBJ2-1,13,TGTGCCACCAGCAGGTCCCGCGGGGGTGAGCAGTTCTTC,CATSRSRGGEQFF
TRBV6-2/TRBV6-3,few,-,TRBJ2-7,13,TGTGCCAGCAGTCACGTCCCCGAAACGGAGCAGTACTTC,CASSHVPETEQYF
TRBV5-1,-,-,TRBJ2-2,14,TGCGCCAGCAGCGAGAATCCGAACACCGGGGAGCTGTTTTTT,CASSENPNTGELFF
TRBV18,few,-,TRBJ2-7,15,TGTGCCAGCTCAGCCACTCCTGTACAATCCTACGAGCAGTACTTC,CASSATPVQSYEQYF
TRBV29-1,-,-,TRBJ1-2,13,TGCAGCGTTGTCTACAGGGCTTCCGAGGGCTACACCTTC,CSVVYRASEGYTF
TRBV5-1,-,-,TRBJ2-4,15,TGCGCCAGCAGCTTAGGTAGTCCGGCCAAAAACATTCAGTACTTC,CASSLGSPAKNIQYF
TRBV6-5,few,-,TRBJ2-7,17,TGTGCCAGCAGTTACGGATTAAGTAACAGGCGGACCTACGAGCAGTACTTC,CASSYGLSNRRTYEQYF
TRBV12-3/TRBV12-4,-,TRBD1,TRBJ1-2,12,TGTGCCAGCCTCGGGACAGGCTATGGCTACACCTTC,CASLGTGYGYTF
TRBV6-5,few,TRBD1,TRBJ1-5,15,TGTGCCAGCAGCGAGGGACAGGGAGGGCGTCAGCCCCAGCATTTT,CASSEGQGGRQPQHF
TRBV24-1,few,-,TRBJ2-6,16,TGTGCCACCAGTCCCCGGGACACAGGTGGGGCCAACGTCCTGACTTTC,CATSPRDTGGANVLTF
TRBV7-9,-,-,TRBJ2-2,10,TGTGCCAGCACCACCGGGGAGCTGTTTTTT,CASTTGELFF
TRBV20-1,-,-,TRBJ2-5,13,TGCAGTGCTTCGGGCCTAAGGCGAGAGACCCAGTACTTC,CSASGLRRETQYF
TRBV29-1,many,-,TRBJ2-3,14,TGCAGCGCCGGCCGGGACGGCGGCACAGATACGCAGTATTTT,CSAGRDGGTDTQYF
TRBV6-4,many,-,TRBJ1-1,13,TGTGCCAGCAGTGAACAACCGAACACTGAAGCTTTCTTT,CASSEQPNTEAFF
TRBV7-3,-,-,TRBJ1-1,14,TGTGCCAGCAGCTTAATGGACAGAAACACTGAAGCTTTCTTT,CASSLMDRNTEAFF
TRBV6-1,few,TRBD1,TRBJ1-1,15,TGTGCCAGCAGTGATCCCGGGACAGTAAACCCTGAAGCTTTCTTT,CASSDPGTVNPEAFF